Listed below are T cell receptor beta chains from one sample, sequenced in a study of shared clonotypes between healthy human individuals. The assay was immunoSEQ multiplex PCR, and TCRdb's table has in-frame clones only and misses some. Found here are around 980,000 clones, around 82% of them singletons; the top ten hold 0.6% to 0.75%. The sequencing sample was made of memory CD4+ T cells from PBMCs. These receptors originate from a man aged 18 to 29 in good health. Some clones in this sample may be carry-over from other donors' samples. Both conserved end residues are part of each CDR3. A D gene is named only where the DNA matches it firmly. Size tells how often a clone was seen (once, few, many) or the class of an expanded clone, and some rows leave it out.

few,TRBV18,TRBJ1-1,NA,CASSSQTVNTEAFF,TGTGCCAGCTCTTCCCAGACCGTGAACACTGAAGCTTTCTTT
NA,TRBV4-1,TRBJ2-5,TRBD2,CASSQPKGTSATRGPSQETQYF,TGCGCCAGCAGCCAACCTAAAGGGACTAGCGCGACCCGAGGACCCTCACAAGAGACCCAGTACTTC
few,TRBV19,TRBJ1-2,NA,CASSISTRYGYTF,TGTGCCAGTAGTATAAGTACCAGATATGGCTACACCTTC
few,TRBV6-1,TRBJ1-2,TRBD1,CASSEDFRGQIRGYTF,TGTGCCAGCAGTGAAGATTTTAGGGGACAGATTCGTGGCTACACCTTC
NA,TRBV6-5,TRBJ1-1,TRBD1,CASSYDRGTEAFF,TGTGCCAGCAGTTATGACAGGGGAACTGAAGCTTTCTTT
NA,TRBV15,TRBJ1-1,NA,CATSSGRGNTEAFF,TGTGCCACCAGCAGTGGACGGGGGAACACTGAAGCTTTCTTT
NA,TRBV5-1,TRBJ1-2,NA,CASSLDGGYGYTF,TGCGCCAGCAGCTTGGACGGAGGCTATGGCTACACCTTC
NA,TRBV5-4,TRBJ1-4,TRBD1,CASSLKTGQNEKLFF,TGTGCCAGCAGCCTCAAGACGGGACAGAATGAAAAACTGTTTTTT
NA,TRBV4-3,TRBJ2-1,TRBD2,CASSLGSGRNNEQFF,TGCGCCAGCAGCCTCGGCAGCGGGAGGAACAATGAGCAGTTCTTC
NA,TRBV4-2,TRBJ2-1,TRBD2,CASSQEGGRKVYNEQFF,TGTGCCAGCAGCCAAGAAGGCGGGAGGAAGGTCTACAATGAGCAGTTCTTC
NA,TRBV5-1,TRBJ1-1,NA,CASSGGMDSRNTEAFF,TGCGCCAGCAGCGGGGGGATGGACAGTAGAAACACTGAAGCTTTCTTT
NA,TRBV29-1,TRBJ2-1,NA,CSVEAGPSYNEQFF,TGCAGCGTTGAAGCGGGCCCCTCCTACAATGAGCAGTTCTTC
many,TRBV7-2,TRBJ2-1,NA,CASSGSSYNEQFF,TGTGCCAGCAGCGGGAGCTCCTACAATGAGCAGTTCTTC
NA,TRBV28,TRBJ1-1,NA,CASSYRHTEAFF,TGTGCCAGCAGTTATCGACACACTGAAGCTTTCTTT
NA,TRBV10-3,TRBJ1-4,NA,CAISESQGSNEKLFF,TGTGCCATCAGTGAGTCGCAAGGGTCTAACGAAAAACTGTTTTTT
once,TRBV9,TRBJ1-2,TRBD1,CASSGPWGRGNYGYTF,TGTGCCAGCAGCGGGCCCTGGGGCAGGGGGAACTATGGCTACACCTTC
NA,TRBV9,TRBJ1-1,NA,CASSPSGQGTEAFF,TGTGCCAGCAGCCCCTCCGGGCAGGGGACTGAAGCTTTCTTT
NA,TRBV5-1,TRBJ1-4,NA,CASSLKGHLGVEKLFF,TGCGCCAGCAGCTTGAAGGGGCACCTCGGGGTTGAAAAACTGTTTTTT
few,TRBV7-2,TRBJ1-1,NA,CASSPTTGITEAFF,TGTGCCAGCAGCCCTACAACAGGGATCACTGAAGCTTTCTTT
NA,TRBV21-1,TRBJ2-5,NA,CASSHRDSRLLTQYF,TGTGCCAGCAGCCACCGGGACAGCCGTCTATTGACCCAGTACTTC
many,TRBV29-1,TRBJ2-1,TRBD2,CSAPIRTSGRAYNEQFF,TGCAGCGCCCCAATCAGGACTAGCGGGAGGGCCTACAATGAGCAGTTCTTC
few,TRBV6-5,TRBJ1-1,NA,CASSWSRTLNTEAFF,TGTGCCAGCAGTTGGAGCCGAACTCTGAACACTGAAGCTTTCTTT
NA,TRBV18,TRBJ1-1,TRBD1,CASSPSDRGNTEAFF,TGTGCCAGCTCACCAAGCGACAGGGGGAACACTGAAGCTTTCTTT
NA,TRBV7-2,TRBJ2-2,NA,CASSLTVNTGELFF,TGTGCCAGCAGCTTGACGGTCAACACCGGGGAGCTGTTTTTT